Following are 6 T cell receptor beta chains from one sample sequenced in a study of cytomegalovirus exposure and HLA in healthy donors. Primers for the PCR totalled 60 Vbeta and 13 Jbeta. Using immunoSEQ multiplex PCR, the repertoire was profiled, and TCRdb retains in-frame clones only, with some absent. The sample consists of about 73,000 clones, around 75% of them appearing once. The sequenced sample consisted of PBMCs. The receptors originated from a man in his 70s in good health and CMV-seronegative.

The sample holds a few counts of this clone. V usage is TRBV5-6 and J usage is TRBJ2-7; 12 bases match TRBD1. Germline values: CDR1 SGHDT, CDR2 YYEEEE. This CDR3 has 17 amino acids. V lost 4 bases to trimming and J lost 0 bases; unmatched junction nucleotides: 8. CDR3 sequence (DNA): TGTGCCAGCAGCCCAGGGACAGGGGGCTTTCCCTCCTACGAGCAGTACTTC. This translates into CASSPGTGGFPSYEQYF.

The chain joins TRBV19 to TRBJ1-1, with D unresolved. The CDR3 loop spans 13 amino acids. CDR1 is LNHDA and CDR2 is SQIVND in the germline V gene (reference sequence). Trimming cost V 3 bases and J 5 bases, with 10 bases left between them. CDR3 nucleotides: TGTGCCAGTAGTATCGAGGGTGGGACTGAAGCTTTCTTT. It is translated as CASSIEGGTEAFF. Full variable domain (missing parts from reference TRBV19 and TRBJ1-1): DGGITQSPKYLFRKEGQNVTLSCEQNLNHDAMYWYRQDPGQGLRLIYYSQIVNDFQKGDIAEGYSVSREKKESFPLTVTSAQKNPTAFYLCASSIEGGTEAFFGQGTRLTVV.

This clone was seen a few times. The J gene is TRBJ2-1, the V gene TRBV12-2; TRBD2 is the table's D call and was not checked against the DNA. TRBV12-2 is given as a pseudogene. The CDR3 loop spans 19 amino acids. DNA of the CDR3: TGTGCAAGTCGCACGGGACTAGCGGGGGGCCTCAGCTCCTACAATGAGCAGTTCTTC. This codes for CASRTGLAGGLSSYNEQFF.

This chain uses TRBV7-2 with TRBJ1-5; the D gene is possibly TRBD1 (5 bases). With 5 bases removed from V and 6 bases from J, the gap between germline ends came to 23 bases. Germline CDR1 reads SGHTA; CDR2 reads FQGNSA. The CDR3 has 17 amino acids. The CDR3 DNA sequence: TGTGCCAGCAGCGCCAACTCTGGGGCGGGAGGCGGTCAGCCCCAGCATTTT. It translates to CASSANSGAGGGQPQHF.

Comments on this clone: Other nucleotide sequences from this sample produce the same CDR3. V gene TRBV29-1 combines with J gene TRBJ2-3, with 7 bases fitting TRBD2. Germline trimming cut 8 bases from V and 6 bases from J; bases unmatched to any gene: 20. The germline gives CDR1 SQVTM, CDR2 ANQGSEA. The CDR3 length is 16 residues. The CDR3 reads CSHSSGARERSDTQYF. The CDR3 nucleotides are TGCAGCCACAGCTCCGGAGCGCGGGAGCGGTCGGATACGCAGTATTTT.

The rearrangement uses TRBV18 and TRBJ2-2, with a tentative D call TRBD2 (6 bases). Germline CDR1 is KGHSH and CDR2 is LQKENI. CDR3 length: 16 amino acids. The V end lost 3 bases, the J end lost 4 bases, and 15 bases lay between the germline ends. The CDR3 sequence is CASSPSSDPGTGELFF. DNA of the CDR3: TGTGCCAGCTCACCCTCTAGCGATCCGGGCACCGGGGAGCTGTTTTTT.